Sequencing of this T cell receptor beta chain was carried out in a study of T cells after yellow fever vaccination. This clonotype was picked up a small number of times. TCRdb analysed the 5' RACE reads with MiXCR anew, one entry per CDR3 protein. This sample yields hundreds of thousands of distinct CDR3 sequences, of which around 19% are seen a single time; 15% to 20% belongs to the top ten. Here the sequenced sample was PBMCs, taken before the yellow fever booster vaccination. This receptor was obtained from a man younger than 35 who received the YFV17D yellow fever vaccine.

This CDR3 reads CASSLHLSPLHF. DNA for the CDR3: TGTGCCAGCAGCTTGCACCTCTCACCCCTCCACTTT. V usage is TRBV5-4 and J usage is TRBJ1-6; D call uncertain. CDR1 SGHNT and CDR2 YYREEE come from the germline V gene (reference sequence). V lost 1 base and J 10 bases, leaving 6 bases between the germline ends. CDR3 length equals 12 residues. Based on the CDR3 plus reference TRBV5-4 and TRBJ1-6, the full variable domain is ETGVTQSPTHLIKTRGQQVTLRCSSQSGHNTVSWYQQALGQGPQFIFQYYREEENGRGNFPPRFSGLQFPNYSSELNVNALELDDSALYLCASSLHLSPLHFGNGTRLTVT.